This TCR beta chain appears in the sequencing data of a study of blood T cell repertoires in COVID-19 (dated by TCRdb to between 2020 and 2021). In terms of the full investigation: Collaborator samples came from the United States, Italy and Spain and covered acute and convalescent phases of COVID-19. The prospective study material was composed of cDNA or gDNA derived from T cells, B-cell-depleted T cells, or PBMCs. Subjects who had been exposed to COVID-19, were actively infected with it, or had recovered from it provided the deeply sampled blood TCRbeta repertoires that made up the dataset. The repertoires were made available in a free public database intended to serve as a resource for research on the immune response to SARS-CoV-2. The samples were drawn from the first 160 participants of the ongoing ImmuneRACE study and from 950 to 1,500 subjects provided by 6 global collaborators. The sample metadata nearly always contained a de-identified subject ID, COVID-19 status, age in years and sex. HLA class I and class II types, where available, came from metadata supplied by the sample provider rather than from assay-based typing.

TCRbeta CDR3 regions were amplified from genomic DNA by means of the immunoSEQ Assay, a bias-controlled multiplex PCR. Regarding the original processing steps: The number of nucleated cells in each sample was estimated by amplification of reference gene primers within the assay. Sequence reads were collapsed and filtered to measure the absolute abundance of every unique TCRbeta CDR3 rearrangement. Productive Simpson clonality was computed per sample as the square root of Simpson's diversity index over productive rearrangements. TCRdb mirrors the immuneACCESS table, restricted to in-frame sequences. Some clones are absent from its copies; in checked studies, under half trace to an unresolved V gene, and the reason for the others is unknown. D and trimming come from the DNA, and the V and J calls and clone size come from that table. For this sample there are 25,000 to 35,000 clones; 85% appear just once. The ten top clones hold around 8.6% of the sample.

What the study reported, not specific to this receptor: The amount of clinical and demographic metadata varied by source and participant and was provided uncurated.

Whole blood was collected in K2EDTA tubes by collaborating institutions according to the institutions' own protocols. For TCRbeta analysis, collaborators shipped samples in one of three forms: frozen whole blood, isolated PBMCs, or DNA extracted from either of those sample types. CDR1 and CDR2, per the germline V gene (reference sequence), are MNHNY and SVGAGI. Including the terminal cysteine and phenylalanine, the CDR3 comprises 12 residues. The sequence is cut down to CDR3 DNA, 36 bases in frame from base 1. V lost 10 bases and J lost 7 bases, and the count of bases not matched to a germline gene is 7. Comment on this clone: Its antigen is still unknown. The record has no base qualities; no much larger clone is one base away.

The sequence was collected from a man older than 75 with active COVID-19. Source material: peripheral blood. The sequence joins TRBV6-6 to TRBJ1-2, with 9 bases in between that match TRBD1. The DNA sequence reads TGTGCCATCGGACAGGGGAAGCGTGGCTACACCTTC. This translates into CAIGQGKRGYTF.